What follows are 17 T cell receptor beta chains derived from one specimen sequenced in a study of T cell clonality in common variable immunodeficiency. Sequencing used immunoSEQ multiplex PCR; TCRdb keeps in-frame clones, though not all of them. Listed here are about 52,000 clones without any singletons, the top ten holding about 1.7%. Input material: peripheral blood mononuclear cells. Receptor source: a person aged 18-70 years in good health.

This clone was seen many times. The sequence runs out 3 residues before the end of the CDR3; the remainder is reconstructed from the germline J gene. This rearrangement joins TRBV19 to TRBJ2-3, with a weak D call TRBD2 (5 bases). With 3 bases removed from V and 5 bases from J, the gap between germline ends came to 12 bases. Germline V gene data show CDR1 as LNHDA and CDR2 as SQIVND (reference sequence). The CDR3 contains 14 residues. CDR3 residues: CASSMRGLRDTQYF. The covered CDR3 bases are TGTGCCAGTAGTATGCGAGGGTTGAGAGATACG.

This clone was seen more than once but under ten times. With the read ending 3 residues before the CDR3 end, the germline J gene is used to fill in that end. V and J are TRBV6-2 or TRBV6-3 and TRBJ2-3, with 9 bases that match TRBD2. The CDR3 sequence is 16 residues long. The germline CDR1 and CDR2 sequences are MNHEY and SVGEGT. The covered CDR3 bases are TGTGCCAGCAGTTACGTGCGGGGGGGTTGGAGAGAGACG. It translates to CASSYVRGGWRET. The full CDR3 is CASSYVRGGWRETQYF.

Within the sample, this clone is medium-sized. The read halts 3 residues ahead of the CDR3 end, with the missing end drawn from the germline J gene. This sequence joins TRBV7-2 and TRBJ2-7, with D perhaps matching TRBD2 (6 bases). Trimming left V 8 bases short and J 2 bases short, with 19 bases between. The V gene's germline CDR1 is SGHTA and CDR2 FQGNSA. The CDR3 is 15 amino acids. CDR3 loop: CASPRREGDPYEQYF. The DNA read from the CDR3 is TGTGCCAGCCCGAGGAGGGAAGGGGATCCCTACGAG.

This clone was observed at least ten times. The covered CDR3 bases are TGTGCCAGTAGTCTCACGGGTGAAAAG. Amino acids: CASSLTGEK. The whole CDR3 protein reads CASSLTGEKLFF. The rearrangement joins TRBV19 to TRBJ2-2; D ambiguous. The read halts 3 residues ahead of the CDR3 end, with the missing end drawn from the germline J gene. The CDR3 has 12 amino acids. The germline V gene has CDR1 LNHDA and CDR2 SQIVND (reference sequence).

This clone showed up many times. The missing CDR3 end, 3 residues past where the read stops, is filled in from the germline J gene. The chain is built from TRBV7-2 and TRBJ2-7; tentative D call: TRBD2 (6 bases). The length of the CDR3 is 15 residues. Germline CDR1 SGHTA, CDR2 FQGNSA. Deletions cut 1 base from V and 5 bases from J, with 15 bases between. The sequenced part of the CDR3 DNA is TGTGCCAGCAGCTTAGGCGGGACTTTGAGGAACGAG. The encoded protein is CASSLGGTLRNE. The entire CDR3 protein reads CASSLGGTLRNEQYF.

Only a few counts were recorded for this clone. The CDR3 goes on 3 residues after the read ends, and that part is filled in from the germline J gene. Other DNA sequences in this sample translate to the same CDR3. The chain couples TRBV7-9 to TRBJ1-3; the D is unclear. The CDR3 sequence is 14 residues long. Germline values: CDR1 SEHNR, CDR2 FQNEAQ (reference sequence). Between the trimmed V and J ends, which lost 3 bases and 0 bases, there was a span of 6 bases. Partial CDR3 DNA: TGTGCCAGCAGCTTTGGTAGCTCTGGAAACACC. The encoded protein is CASSFGSSGNT. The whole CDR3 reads CASSFGSSGNTIYF.

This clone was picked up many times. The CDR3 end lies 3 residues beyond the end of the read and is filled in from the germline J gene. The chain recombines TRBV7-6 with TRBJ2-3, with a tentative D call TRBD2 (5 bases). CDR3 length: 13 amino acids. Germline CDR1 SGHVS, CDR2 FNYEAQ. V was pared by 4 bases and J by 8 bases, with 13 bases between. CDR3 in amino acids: CASSSDWRATQYF. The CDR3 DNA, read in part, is TGTGCCAGCAGCTCAGACTGGCGGGCTACG.

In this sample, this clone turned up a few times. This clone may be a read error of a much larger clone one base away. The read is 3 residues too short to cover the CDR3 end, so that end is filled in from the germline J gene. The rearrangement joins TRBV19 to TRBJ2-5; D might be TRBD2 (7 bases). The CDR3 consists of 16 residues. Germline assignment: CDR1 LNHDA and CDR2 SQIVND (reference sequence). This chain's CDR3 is CASSILGGGLTDTQYF. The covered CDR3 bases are TGTGCCAGTAGTATCCTCGGCGGGGGCCTCACAGATACC.

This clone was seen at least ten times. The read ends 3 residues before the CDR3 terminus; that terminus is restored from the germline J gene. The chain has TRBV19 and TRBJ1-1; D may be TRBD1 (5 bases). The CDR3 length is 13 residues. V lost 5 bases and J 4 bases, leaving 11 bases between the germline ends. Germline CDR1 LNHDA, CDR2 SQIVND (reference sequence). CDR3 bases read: TGTGCCAGTAGTGTGACAGAAGGCACTGAA. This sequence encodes CASSVTEGTE. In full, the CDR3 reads CASSVTEGTEAFF.

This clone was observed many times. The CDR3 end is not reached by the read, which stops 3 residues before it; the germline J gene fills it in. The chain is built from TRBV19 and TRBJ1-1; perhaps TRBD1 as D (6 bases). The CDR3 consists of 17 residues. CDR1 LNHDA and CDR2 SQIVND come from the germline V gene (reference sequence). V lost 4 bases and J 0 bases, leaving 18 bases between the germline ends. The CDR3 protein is CASSRGTRGLLNTEAFF. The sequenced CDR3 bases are TGTGCCAGTAGTAGAGGGACACGAGGTCTCCTGAACACTGAA.

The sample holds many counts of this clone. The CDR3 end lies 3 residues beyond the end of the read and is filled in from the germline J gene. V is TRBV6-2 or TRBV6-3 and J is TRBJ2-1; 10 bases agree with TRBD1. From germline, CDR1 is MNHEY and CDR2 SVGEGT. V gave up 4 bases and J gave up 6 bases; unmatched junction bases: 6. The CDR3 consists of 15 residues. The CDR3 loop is CASSSRDRGSNEQFF. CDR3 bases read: TGTGCCAGCAGTTCCCGGGACAGGGGCTCCAATGAG.

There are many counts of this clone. CDR3 amino acids: CASSQGTGTNQPQHF. The sequenced CDR3 bases are TGTGCCAGCAGCCAAGGGACTGGGACCAATCAGCCC. The J gene is TRBJ1-5, the V gene TRBV7-8; tentatively, D is TRBD1 (5 bases). The missing CDR3 end, 3 residues past where the read stops, is filled in from the germline J gene. This CDR3 comprises 15 residues. The ends were cut back, 5 bases at V and 3 bases at J, with 14 bases in the middle. Germline CDR1 SGHVS, CDR2 FQNEAQ.

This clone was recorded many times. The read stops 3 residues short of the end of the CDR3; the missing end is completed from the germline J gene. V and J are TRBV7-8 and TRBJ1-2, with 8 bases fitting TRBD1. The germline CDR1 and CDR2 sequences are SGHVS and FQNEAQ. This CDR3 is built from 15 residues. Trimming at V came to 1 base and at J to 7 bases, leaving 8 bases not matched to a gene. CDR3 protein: CASSLVWGQESGYTF. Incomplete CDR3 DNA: TGTGCCAGCAGCTTAGTCTGGGGACAGGAGAGTGGC.

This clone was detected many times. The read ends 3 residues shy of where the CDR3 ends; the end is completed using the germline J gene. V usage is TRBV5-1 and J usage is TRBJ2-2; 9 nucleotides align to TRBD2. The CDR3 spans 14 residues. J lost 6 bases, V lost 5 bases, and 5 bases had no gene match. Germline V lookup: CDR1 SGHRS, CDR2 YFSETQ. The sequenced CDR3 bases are TGCGCCAGCAGGCCTAGCGGGGAATCCGGGGAG. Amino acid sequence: CASRPSGESGE. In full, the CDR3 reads CASRPSGESGELFF. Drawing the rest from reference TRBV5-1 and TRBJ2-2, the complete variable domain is KAGVTQTPRYLIKTRGQQVTLSCSPISGHRSVSWYQQTPGQGLQFLFEYFSETQRNKGNFPGRFSGRQFSNSRSEMNVSTLELGDSALYLCASRPSGESGELFFGEGSRLTVL.

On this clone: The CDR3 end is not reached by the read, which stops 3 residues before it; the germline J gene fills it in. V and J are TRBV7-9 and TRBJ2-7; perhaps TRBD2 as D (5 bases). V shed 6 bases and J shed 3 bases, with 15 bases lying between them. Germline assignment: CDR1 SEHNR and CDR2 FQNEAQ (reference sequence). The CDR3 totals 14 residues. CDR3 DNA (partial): TGTGCCAGCAGTTTAACCGAACTAGGCTACGAG. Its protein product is CASSLTELGYE. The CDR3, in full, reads CASSLTELGYEQYF.

The CDR3 DNA, read in part, is TGTGCCAGCAGCTTTAGGGGAGAGACC. Translation gives CASSFRGET. The CDR3 in full is CASSFRGETQYF. The V and J genes are TRBV11-2 and TRBJ2-5; possible D gene TRBD1, 5 bases. Sequencing ends 3 residues short of the CDR3 end; the germline J gene provides the rest. The length of the CDR3 is 12 residues. Germline loops: CDR1 SGHAT, CDR2 FQNNGV. V was trimmed by 3 bases and J by 4 bases, leaving 6 bases between them. Drawing the rest from reference TRBV11-2 and TRBJ2-5, the complete variable domain is EAGVAQSPRYKIIEKRQSVAFWCNPISGHATLYWYQQILGQGPKLLIQFQNNGVVDDSQLPKDRFSAERLKGVDSTLKIQPAKLEDSAVYLCASSFRGETQYFGPGTRLLVL.

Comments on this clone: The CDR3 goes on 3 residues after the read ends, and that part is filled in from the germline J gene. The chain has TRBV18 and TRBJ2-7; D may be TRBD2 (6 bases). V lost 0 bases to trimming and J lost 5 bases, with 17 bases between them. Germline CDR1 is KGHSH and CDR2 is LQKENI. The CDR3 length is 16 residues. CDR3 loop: CASSPPGAGWGDEQYF. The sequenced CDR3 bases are TGTGCCAGCTCACCACCGGGTGCGGGGTGGGGAGACGAG.